A selection of T cell receptor beta chains follows, all from one sample in a study of blood T cell repertoires in COVID-19. Profiled with immunoSEQ multiplex PCR; TCRdb holds only in-frame clones, not every one. The sample records tens of thousands of clones, about nine tenths being singletons. The specimen sequenced was peripheral blood. The source of these receptors is a human donor in a cohort sampled during active COVID-19. The CDR3 runs from the conserved cysteine through the conserved F or W. A D gene is named only where the DNA matches it firmly. Part of the rows lack a size; the others show once, few, many or a class for expanded clones.

clone_size,d_call,v_call,j_call,cdr3_length,cdr3_aa,cdr3_nt
-,-,TRBV25-1,TRBJ1-2,12,CASGDILYGYTF,TGTGCCAGCGGGGACATCCTCTATGGCTACACCTTC
-,TRBD1,TRBV28,TRBJ2-7,15,CASSFVTGATYEQYF,TGTGCCAGCAGTTTTGTGACAGGGGCCACCTACGAGCAGTACTTC
-,TRBD1,TRBV3-1/TRBV3-2,TRBJ2-3,18,CASSQVIIRDRETDTQYF,TGTGCCAGCAGCCAAGTAATCATTAGGGACAGGGAAACAGATACGCAGTATTTT
few,-,TRBV7-2,TRBJ2-7,13,CASSLQGLYEQYF,TGTGCCAGCAGCTTACAGGGGCTCTACGAGCAGTACTTC
-,TRBD2,TRBV4-3,TRBJ2-3,18,CASSQEPPAGGPTDTQYF,TGCGCCAGCAGCCAAGAACCCCCAGCGGGGGGGCCCACAGATACGCAGTATTTT
-,TRBD2,TRBV3-1/TRBV3-2,TRBJ2-7,14,CASSPRTSGSEQYF,TGTGCCAGCAGCCCCCGGACTAGCGGGAGCGAGCAGTACTTC
-,TRBD2,TRBV10-3,TRBJ2-1,21,CAIQGATGTSGGTSSYNEQFF,TGTGCCATCCAGGGGGCAACCGGGACTAGCGGGGGGACGAGCTCCTACAATGAGCAGTTCTTC
-,TRBD2,TRBV5-1,TRBJ2-1,17,CASSPRPGGSSYNEQFF,TGCGCCAGCAGCCCCCGCCCCGGGGGGAGCTCCTACAATGAGCAGTTCTTC
-,TRBD2,TRBV7-8,TRBJ2-2,20,CASSLDFLAGGPRGTGELFF,TGTGCCAGCAGCTTAGATTTCCTCGCGGGGGGGCCGAGGGGAACCGGGGAGCTGTTTTTT
-,TRBD2,TRBV4-1,TRBJ2-1,16,CASSQGLARSYNEQFF,TGCGCCAGCAGCCAAGGACTAGCTCGGTCCTACAATGAGCAGTTCTTC
-,TRBD1,TRBV6-5,TRBJ1-2,15,CASSPRGRSPYGYTF,TGTGCCAGCAGTCCCAGGGGGCGCAGCCCCTATGGCTACACCTTC
few,-,TRBV11-2,TRBJ1-2,13,CASSLDNSFTTRF,TGTGCCAGCAGCTTAGATAATTCGTTCACAACCAGATTC
-,-,TRBV4-1,TRBJ1-3,14,CASSLRGTGNTIYF,TGCGCCAGCAGCCTAAGGGGGACTGGAAACACCATATATTTT
-,-,TRBV19,TRBJ1-2,11,CASTRNYGYTF,TGTGCCAGTACTCGTAACTATGGCTACACCTTC
-,TRBD2,TRBV19,TRBJ2-1,16,CASSRPSGSPYNEQFF,TGTGCCAGTAGTAGGCCTAGCGGGAGTCCCTACAATGAGCAGTTCTTC
-,-,TRBV6-6,TRBJ2-2,13,CASTILNTGELFF,TGTGCCAGCACCATTTTGAACACCGGGGAGCTGTTTTTT
-,TRBD2,TRBV11-2,TRBJ2-1,20,CASSLDPSLAVTLSYNEQFF,TGTGCCAGCAGCTTAGACCCCTCACTAGCGGTAACACTCTCCTACAATGAGCAGTTCTTC
-,-,TRBV5-1,TRBJ2-7,12,CASSGGTYEQYF,TGCGCCAGCAGTGGCGGGACCTACGAGCAGTACTTC
-,-,TRBV19,TRBJ1-2,14,CATVGGPPLYGYTF,TGTGCCACCGTGGGAGGCCCGCCTCTCTATGGCTACACCTTC
-,-,TRBV7-9,TRBJ1-1,15,CASSPSRSVNTEAFF,TGTGCCAGCAGCCCCTCGAGGTCGGTAAACACTGAAGCTTTCTTT
-,TRBD1,TRBV5-4,TRBJ1-6,14,CASSLDRTNSPLHF,TGTGCCAGCAGCCTGGACAGGACGAATTCACCCCTCCACTTT
-,-,TRBV9,TRBJ2-1,15,CASSVAGQLYNEQFF,TGTGCCAGCAGCGTAGCCGGACAATTATACAATGAGCAGTTCTTC
-,TRBD1,TRBV2,TRBJ1-5,13,CASRGQVNQPQHF,TGTGCCAGCAGGGGACAGGTCAATCAGCCCCAGCATTTT
-,-,TRBV6-5,TRBJ2-7,13,CASSPGGWNEQYF,TGTGCCAGCAGTCCTGGGGGGTGGAACGAGCAGTACTTC